The T cell receptor beta chain under discussion was sequenced for a study of patients and donors after allogeneic stem cell transplantation. As to this clonotype: Mismatch with germline at one junction end may stem from a read error.

CDR1 is LGHNA and CDR2 is YNFKEQ in the germline V gene. CDR3 size: 14 residues. Using its own MiXCR run on the RT-PCR reads, TCRdb lists one record per CDR3 protein. The repertoire holds approximately 99,000 distinct CDR3 sequences, with 35% as singletons. The TCR originated in a human donor who was either an allogeneic HSCT recipient or a stem cell or donor lymphocyte infusion donor (not recorded which). It is not recorded whose cells these are; they may come from a transplant donor. What was sequenced was blood, either unsorted or a sorted T cell fraction (not recorded which). The chain joins TRBV4-2 to TRBJ1-3; perhaps TRBD1 as D (5 bases). This CDR3 reads CASSTGISGNSIYF. CDR3 sequence (DNA): TGTGCCAGCAGTACAGGTATCTCTGGAAACTCCATATATTTT.